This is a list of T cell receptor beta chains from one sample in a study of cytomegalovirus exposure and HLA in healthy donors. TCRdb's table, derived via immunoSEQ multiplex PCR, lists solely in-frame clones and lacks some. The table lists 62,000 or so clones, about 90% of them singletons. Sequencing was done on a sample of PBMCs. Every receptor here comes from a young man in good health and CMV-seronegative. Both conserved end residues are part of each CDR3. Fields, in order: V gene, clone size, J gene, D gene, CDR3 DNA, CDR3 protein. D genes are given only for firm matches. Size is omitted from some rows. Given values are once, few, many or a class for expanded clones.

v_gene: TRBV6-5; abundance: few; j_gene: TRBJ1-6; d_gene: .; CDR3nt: TGTGCCAGCAGTTCCACAGGGAATTCACCCCTCCACTTT; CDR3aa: CASSSTGNSPLHF
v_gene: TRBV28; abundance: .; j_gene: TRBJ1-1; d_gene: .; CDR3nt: TGTGCCAGCAGTCCCCGACCAGGGACTGAAGCTTTCTTT; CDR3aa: CASSPRPGTEAFF
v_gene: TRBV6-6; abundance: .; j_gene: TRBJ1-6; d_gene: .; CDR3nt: TGTGCCAGCACCCCCTGGCAGGGGAAAAATTCACCCCTCCACTTT; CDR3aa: CASTPWQGKNSPLHF
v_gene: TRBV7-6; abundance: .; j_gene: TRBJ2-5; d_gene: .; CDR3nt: TGTGCCAGCAGCTTAGCGGGGCCGACCCAGTACTTC; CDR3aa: CASSLAGPTQYF
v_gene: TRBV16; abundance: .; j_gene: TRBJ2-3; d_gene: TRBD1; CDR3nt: TGTGCCAGCAGCCAATCCGGGGACAGGGGAACAGATACGCAGTATTTT; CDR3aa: CASSQSGDRGTDTQYF
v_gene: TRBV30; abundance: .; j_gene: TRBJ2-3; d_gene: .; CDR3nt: TGTGCCTGGAGTGTACATGCAGATACGCAGTATTTT; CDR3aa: CAWSVHADTQYF
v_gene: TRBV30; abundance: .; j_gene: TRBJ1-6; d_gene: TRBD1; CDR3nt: TGTGCCTGGAGTTCAGGACAGGGAGGGTGGTCACCCCTCCACTTT; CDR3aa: CAWSSGQGGWSPLHF
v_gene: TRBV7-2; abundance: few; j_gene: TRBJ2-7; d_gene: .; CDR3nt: TGTGCCTGCCGCGGCAGTTCCTACGAGCAGTACTTC; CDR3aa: CACRGSSYEQYF
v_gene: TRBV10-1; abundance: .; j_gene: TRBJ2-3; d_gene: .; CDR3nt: TGCGCCAGCAGTGAGGACAAAGGGGAAGATACGCAGTATTTT; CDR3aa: CASSEDKGEDTQYF
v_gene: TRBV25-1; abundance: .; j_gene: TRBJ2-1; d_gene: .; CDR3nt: TGTGCCAGCAGCGTAACAGGGAGCTATAAGCAGTTCTTC; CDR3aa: CASSVTGSYKQFF
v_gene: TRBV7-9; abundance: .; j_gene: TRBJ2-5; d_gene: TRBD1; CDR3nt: TGTGCCAGCAGCTTTACCCGAAGGGACAGGGGCGGGGAGACCCAGTACTTC; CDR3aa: CASSFTRRDRGGETQYF
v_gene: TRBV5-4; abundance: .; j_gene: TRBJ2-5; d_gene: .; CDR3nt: TGTGCCAGCACCCTAGGGGCAAGACAAGAGACCCAGTACTTC; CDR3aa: CASTLGARQETQYF
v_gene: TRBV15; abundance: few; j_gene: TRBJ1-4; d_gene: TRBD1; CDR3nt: TGTGCCACCGGGACAGGCAATTATAATGAAAAACTGTTTTTT; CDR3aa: CATGTGNYNEKLFF
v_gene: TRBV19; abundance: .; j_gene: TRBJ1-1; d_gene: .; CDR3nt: TGTGCCAGTAGCTCACAGGGCGGCACTGAAGCTTTCTTT; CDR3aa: CASSSQGGTEAFF
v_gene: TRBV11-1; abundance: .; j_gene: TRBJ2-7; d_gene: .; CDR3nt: TGTGCCAGCAGCTCCTTGGGGGCCGGAACCCGGAGCTACGAGCAGTACTTC; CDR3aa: CASSSLGAGTRSYEQYF
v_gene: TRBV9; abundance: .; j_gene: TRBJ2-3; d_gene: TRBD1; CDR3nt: TGTGCCAGCGGAAAGGACAGGGGGCATCAAGATACGCAGTATTTT; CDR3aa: CASGKDRGHQDTQYF
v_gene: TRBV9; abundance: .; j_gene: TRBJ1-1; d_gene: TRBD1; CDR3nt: TGTGCCAGCAGCGGACTTGCGACAGGGACGAGAACTGAAGCTTTCTTT; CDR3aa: CASSGLATGTRTEAFF
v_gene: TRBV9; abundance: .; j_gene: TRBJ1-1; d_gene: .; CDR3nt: TGTGCCAGCAGCGTAGGAGGGCCCACTGAAGCTTTCTTT; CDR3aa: CASSVGGPTEAFF
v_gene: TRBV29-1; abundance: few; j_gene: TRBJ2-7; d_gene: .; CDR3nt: TGCAGCGTTTTTACAGGGAGATCGCGAGAGCAGTACTTC; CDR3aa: CSVFTGRSREQYF
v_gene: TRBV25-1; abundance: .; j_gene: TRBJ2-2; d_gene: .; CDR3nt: TGTGCCAGCAGTGATCGGACATTCAACACCGGGGAGCTGTTTTTT; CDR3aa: CASSDRTFNTGELFF
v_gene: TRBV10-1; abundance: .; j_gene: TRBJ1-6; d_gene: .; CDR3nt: TGCGCCAGCAGTCGGGATCGCTTAGATTCACCCCTCCACTTT; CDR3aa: CASSRDRLDSPLHF
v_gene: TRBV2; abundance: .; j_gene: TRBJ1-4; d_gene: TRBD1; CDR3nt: TGTGCCAGCAGGCCCGGGACAGGGGAAGCTCTTTATGAAAAACTGTTTTTT; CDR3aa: CASRPGTGEALYEKLFF